Following are 23 T cell receptor beta chains from one sample sequenced in a study of blood T cells in healthy people across ages. Combining a sample-barcoded 5' primer with a J-beta primer mix, a second PCR ran for roughly 7 to 12 cycles. Using its own MiXCR run on the 5' RACE reads, TCRdb lists one record per CDR3 protein. The sample lists around 970,000 distinct CDR3 sequences, around 54% occurring once. The material sequenced was blood. The receptors were sampled from an older woman in good health.

This clonotype occurred a few times. V usage is TRBV18 and J usage is TRBJ2-3, with TRBD2 identical over 7 bases. V shed 2 bases, J shed 1 base, and the junction held 3 bases outside the gene matches. There are 15 residues in the CDR3. CDR1 KGHSH and CDR2 LQKENI come from the germline V gene. For the CDR3, the DNA is TGTGCCAGCTCACCAACTAGCGCCGGCACAGATACGCAGTATTTT. This encodes CASSPTSAGTDTQYF.

This chain connects TRBV29-1 to TRBJ2-3; TRBD2 might be the D (5 bases). The CDR3 is made up of 15 amino acids. Trimming stripped 4 bases from V and 3 bases from J, with 17 bases between. The germline gives CDR1 SQVTM, CDR2 ANQGSEA. CDR3 in amino acids: CSVGPLTGTTDTQYF. CDR3 DNA sequence: TGCAGCGTTGGTCCGCTAACGGGAACTACAGATACGCAGTATTTT.

The V gene is TRBV5-5, the J gene TRBJ1-3; no clear D gene. The ends were cut back, 4 bases at V and 1 base at J, with 9 bases in the middle. CDR1 is SGHKS and CDR2 is YYEKEE in the germline V gene (reference sequence). The CDR3 is 14 amino acids. The CDR3 region has the DNA TGTGCCAGCAGCCTGGGGTCATCTGGAAACACCATATATTTT. Protein: CASSLGSSGNTIYF.

The chain has TRBV18 and TRBJ2-7, with 10 bases lining up with TRBD1. The J segment lost 2 bases and the V segment lost 3 bases, leaving 7 bases of the junction unmatched. Germline V gene data show CDR1 as KGHSH and CDR2 as LQKENI. The CDR3 is 16 amino acids. The CDR3 is CASSPGQGPKTYEQYF. The CDR3 region has the DNA TGTGCCAGCTCACCGGGACAGGGGCCTAAAACCTACGAGCAGTACTTC.

V usage is TRBV5-1 and J usage is TRBJ2-1; TRBD2 agrees at 11 bases. CDR3 length: 16 residues. Germline-derived CDR1 and CDR2 are SGHRS and YFSETQ. V lost 3 bases, J lost 5 bases, and 7 bases stayed unmatched. For the CDR3, the DNA is TGCGCCAGCAGCTACCAGACTAGCGGGAAAGACAATGAGCAGTTCTTC. It yields the protein CASSYQTSGKDNEQFF. The whole variable domain, remainder taken from reference TRBV5-1 and TRBJ2-1, is KAGVTQTPRYLIKTRGQQVTLSCSPISGHRSVSWYQQTPGQGLQFLFEYFSETQRNKGNFPGRFSGRQFSNSRSEMNVSTLELGDSALYLCASSYQTSGKDNEQFFGPGTRLTVL.

The chain employs TRBV18 and TRBJ2-7, with 11 bases identical to TRBD2. This CDR3 has 15 residues. V shed 4 bases, J shed 3 bases, and the junction held 5 bases outside the gene matches. Germline CDR1 and CDR2: KGHSH and LQKENI. The CDR3 loop is CASSQLAGDRYEQYF. For the CDR3, the DNA is TGTGCCAGCTCACAACTAGCGGGAGATCGCTACGAGCAGTACTTC.

This clonotype has just one count. This chain joins TRBV9 and TRBJ2-1; the D gene is possibly TRBD2 (5 bases). CDR3 length: 14 amino acids. Germline V gene lookup returns CDR1 SGDLS and CDR2 YYNGEE. With 3 bases removed from V and 8 bases from J, the gap between germline ends came to 15 bases. The CDR3 sequence is CASSAAPNSDEQFF. Written as DNA, the CDR3 is TGTGCCAGCAGCGCCGCCCCAAATAGCGATGAGCAGTTCTTC.

A few counts support this clonotype. Written as DNA, the CDR3 is TGTGCCAGCAGTTACGTAGTAAACACAGATACGCAGTATTTT. This sequence encodes CASSYVVNTDTQYF. V gene TRBV6-6 combines with J gene TRBJ2-3; D unresolved. The V end lost 2 bases, the J end lost 2 bases, and 8 bases lay between the germline ends. This CDR3 spans 14 amino acids. Germline V lookup: CDR1 MNHNY, CDR2 SVGAGI (reference sequence).

This clonotype was seen more than once but under ten times. V is TRBV28 and J is TRBJ2-5; 9 bases align to TRBD1. The CDR3 is 13 residues long. Looked up from germline, CDR1 is MDHEN and CDR2 is SYDVKM. V lost 7 bases and J lost 11; bases outside the gene matches: 11. CDR3 region: CASTRDRVEEQYF. In DNA form, the CDR3 reads TGTGCCAGCACCCGGGACAGGGTCGAGGAGCAGTACTTC.

This chain joins TRBV7-2 and TRBJ2-3, with 7 bases matching TRBD2. The CDR3 loop spans 16 amino acids. J was trimmed by 2 bases and V by 0 bases; bases with no gene match: 5. Germline V gives CDR1 SGHTA, CDR2 FQGNSA. This chain's CDR3 is CASSLAGTIITDTQYF. In nucleotides, the CDR3 is TGTGCCAGCAGCTTAGCCGGGACTATTATCACAGATACGCAGTATTTT.

The CDR3 DNA follows: TGTGCCAGCAGCGTTCTCGGGACGGAGACCCAGTACTTC. It encodes CASSVLGTETQYF. The chain recombines TRBV9 with TRBJ2-5, with D perhaps assigned TRBD1 or TRBD2 (5 bases each). The CDR3 runs 13 residues. Germline CDR1 is SGDLS and CDR2 is YYNGEE. V lost 2 bases, J lost 5 bases, and 10 bases lay in between.

V is TRBV12-5 and J is TRBJ2-3; TRBD1 matches at 9 bases. The ends lost 2 bases at V and 3 bases at J; junction bases unmatched: 6. Germline loops: CDR1 LGHNT, CDR2 FRNRAP. The CDR3 has 16 residues. The chain's CDR3 is CASGLTTGGGTDTQYF. As DNA, the CDR3 is TGTGCTAGTGGTTTGACGACAGGGGGTGGAACAGATACGCAGTATTTT.

This clonotype came up a few times. The chain links TRBV27 to TRBJ1-2, with 9 positions matching TRBD1. The germline V gene encodes CDR1 MNHEY and CDR2 SMNVEV (reference sequence). J lost 8 bases, V lost 1 base, and 11 bases had no gene match. The CDR3 is 16 amino acids. The CDR3 protein is CASSLYGTGLEKGYTF. Here the CDR3 DNA reads TGTGCCAGCAGTTTATACGGGACAGGGCTGGAGAAGGGCTACACCTTC.

This clonotype occurred a few times. The chain joins TRBV6-5 to TRBJ2-6; maybe TRBD2 (5 bases). Deletions cut 4 bases from V and 0 bases from J, with 16 bases between. Per the germline V gene, CDR1 is MNHEY and CDR2 is SVGAGI. CDR3 length: 18 amino acids. In nucleotides, the CDR3 is TGTGCCAGCAGTTTATGGGCCCCCGGGGACTCTGGGGCCAACGTCCTGACTTTC. This gives the protein CASSLWAPGDSGANVLTF.

The V and J genes are TRBV3-1 and TRBJ1-4; D gene uncertain. The CDR3 contains 15 residues. From germline, CDR1 is LGHDT and CDR2 YNNKEL (reference sequence). Trimming took 4 bases from V and 8 from J, leaving 17 bases between them. This CDR3 is CASSLEGSAREKLFF. The CDR3 nucleotides read TGTGCCAGCAGCCTTGAGGGATCGGCGAGGGAAAAACTGTTTTTT.

This clonotype has more than one count but fewer than ten. The chain joins TRBV24-1 to TRBJ2-5; tentatively, D is TRBD2 (6 bases). The CDR3 runs to 12 residues. Looked up from germline, CDR1 is KGHDR and CDR2 is SFDVKD. Deletions cut 3 bases from V and 8 bases from J, with 9 bases between. The CDR3 nucleotides read TGTGCCACCAGTGATGAGGGAGGAACCCAGTACTTC. Protein: CATSDEGGTQYF.

The chain employs TRBV27 and TRBJ2-7; D ambiguous. This CDR3 has 14 amino acids. Germline assignment: CDR1 MNHEY and CDR2 SMNVEV (reference sequence). V lost 5 bases and J 0 bases, leaving 11 bases between the germline ends. The CDR3 sequence is CASSPKSDSYEQYF. CDR3 DNA sequence: TGTGCCAGCAGTCCTAAGAGCGACTCCTACGAGCAGTACTTC.

This clonotype has more than one count but fewer than ten. The chain recombines TRBV7-2 with TRBJ2-3; 8 bases agree with TRBD2. The CDR3 sequence is 16 residues long. Germline CDR1 reads SGHTA; CDR2 reads FQGNSA. V trimming: 1 base; J trimming: 4 bases; junction bases outside the gene matches: 7. The CDR3 sequence: CASSLGGGGRSDTQYF. The CDR3 bases are TGTGCCAGCAGCTTAGGCGGAGGCGGGAGGTCAGATACGCAGTATTTT.

The chain has TRBV28 and TRBJ2-3; 7 bases match TRBD2. After removal of 2 bases from V and 3 bases from J, the junction contained 8 bases not matched to a gene. The CDR3 totals 16 residues. Germline V CDR1 and CDR2: MDHEN, SYDVKM. CDR3 bases: TGTGCCAGCAGTTTAACCCAGGGAGGGGTGACAGATACGCAGTATTTT. Its protein product is CASSLTQGGVTDTQYF.

The V call is TRBV27, the J call TRBJ2-3; a possible D gene is TRBD2 (6 bases). Germline CDR1 is MNHEY and CDR2 is SMNVEV (reference sequence). CDR3 length: 15 amino acids. Trimming shortened V by 7 bases and J by 3 bases, and 17 bases separated the two germline ends. CDR3 amino acids: CASTPAGRSTDTQYF. The DNA for the CDR3 is TGTGCCAGCACCCCTGCGGGACGGAGTACAGATACGCAGTATTTT.

In this sample, this clonotype turned up a few times. The rearrangement links TRBV25-1 to TRBJ2-3; no firm D call. The CDR3 loop spans 12 amino acids. V lost 7 bases, J lost 4 bases, and 9 bases lay in between. CDR1 MGHDK and CDR2 SYGVNS come from the germline V gene. The CDR3: CASMGSSDTQYF. CDR3 DNA: TGTGCCAGCATGGGTTCTTCAGATACGCAGTATTTT. Filled out from reference TRBV25-1 and TRBJ2-3, the complete variable domain reads EADIYQTPRYLVIGTGKKITLECSQTMGHDKMYWYQQDPGMELHLIHYSYGVNSTEKGDLSSESTVSRIRTEHFPLTLESARPSHTSQYLCASMGSSDTQYFGPGTRLTVL.

The chain is built from TRBV29-1 and TRBJ1-1; no reliable D call. Germline CDR1 is SQVTM and CDR2 is ANQGSEA. Trimming pared 7 bases from V and 3 bases from J, leaving 12 bases between. The length of the CDR3 is 12 residues. This CDR3 reads CSGKELYTEAFF. CDR3 DNA sequence: TGCAGCGGAAAGGAGTTATACACTGAAGCTTTCTTT.

This clonotype was seen a few times. The genes are TRBV5-1 and TRBJ2-1, with TRBD1 matching over 8 bases. Trimming took 3 bases from V and 1 from J; bases not matched to a gene: 3. Germline V gene lookup returns CDR1 SGHRS and CDR2 YFSETQ. The CDR3 consists of 15 residues. As DNA, the CDR3 is TGCGCCAGCAGCTATACAGGGGGTTCCTACAATGAGCAGTTCTTC. Residues: CASSYTGGSYNEQFF.